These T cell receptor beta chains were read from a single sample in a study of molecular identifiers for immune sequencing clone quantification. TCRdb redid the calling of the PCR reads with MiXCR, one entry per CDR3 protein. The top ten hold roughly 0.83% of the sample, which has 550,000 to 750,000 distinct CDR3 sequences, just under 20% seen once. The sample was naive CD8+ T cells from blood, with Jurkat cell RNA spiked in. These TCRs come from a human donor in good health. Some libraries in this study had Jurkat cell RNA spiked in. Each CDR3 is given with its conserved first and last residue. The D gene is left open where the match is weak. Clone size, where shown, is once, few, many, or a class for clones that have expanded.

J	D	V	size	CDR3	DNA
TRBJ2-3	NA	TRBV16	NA	CASSPGSTATDTQYF	TGTGCCAGCAGCCCCGGGTCCACGGCCACAGATACGCAGTATTTT
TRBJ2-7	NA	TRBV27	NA	CASSFSQFRSGIYEQYF	TGTGCCAGCAGTTTTAGCCAGTTTCGGTCCGGAATCTACGAGCAGTACTTC
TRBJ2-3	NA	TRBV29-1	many	CSVIRQTTNGPDTQYF	TGCAGCGTTATCAGGCAAACTACAAATGGGCCAGATACGCAGTATTTT
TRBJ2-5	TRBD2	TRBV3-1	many	CASSQEGLEETQYF	TGTGCCAGCAGCCAAGAGGGACTAGAAGAGACCCAGTACTTC
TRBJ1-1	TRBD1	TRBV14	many	CASSPRTTGGFAEAFF	TGTGCCAGCAGCCCAAGGACGACAGGGGGCTTTGCTGAAGCTTTCTTT
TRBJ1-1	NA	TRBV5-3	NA	CVSSEESGLVAEAFF	TGTGTCAGCAGCGAGGAATCAGGGCTGGTGGCTGAAGCTTTCTTT
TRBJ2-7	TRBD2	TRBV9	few	CASSGGGRTVDEQYF	TGTGCCAGCAGCGGGGGGGGTAGGACCGTCGACGAGCAGTACTTC
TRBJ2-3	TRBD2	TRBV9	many	CASSVEGGPDTQYF	TGTGCCAGCAGCGTAGAGGGAGGGCCAGATACGCAGTATTTT
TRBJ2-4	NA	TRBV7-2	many	CASSLGGVFPGNIQYF	TGTGCCAGCAGCTTAGGGGGGGTCTTCCCCGGGAACATTCAGTACTTC
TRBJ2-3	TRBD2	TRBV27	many	CASSPQEAGDYTDTQYF	TGTGCCAGCAGTCCTCAGGAGGCGGGAGATTACACAGATACGCAGTATTTT
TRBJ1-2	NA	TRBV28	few	CASSPGQLTVYGYTF	TGTGCCAGCAGTCCCGGACAGCTGACGGTCTATGGCTACACCTTC
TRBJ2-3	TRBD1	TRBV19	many	CASSADRGRGDTQYF	TGTGCCAGTAGTGCGGACAGGGGGCGAGGAGATACGCAGTATTTT
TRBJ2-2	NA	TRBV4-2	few	CASSQAEGVNTGELFF	TGTGCCAGCAGCCAAGCCGAGGGGGTGAACACCGGGGAGCTGTTTTTT
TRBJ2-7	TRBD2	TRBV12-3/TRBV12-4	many	CASTPSLAVWEQYF	TGTGCCAGCACCCCCAGCCTAGCGGTCTGGGAGCAGTACTTC
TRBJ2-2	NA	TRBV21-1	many	CASLWAGPNTGELFF	TGTGCCAGCCTGTGGGCGGGGCCTAACACCGGGGAGCTGTTTTTT
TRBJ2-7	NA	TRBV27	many	CASSSHVQYEQYF	TGTGCCAGCAGTTCCCATGTACAGTACGAACAGTACTTC
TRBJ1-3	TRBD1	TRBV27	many	CASGDRVSGNTIYF	TGTGCCAGCGGGGACAGGGTCTCTGGAAACACCATATATTTT
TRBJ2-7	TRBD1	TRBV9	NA	CASSAGTGRGQYF	TGCGCCAGCAGCGCCGGGACAGGGCGCGGGCAGTACTTC
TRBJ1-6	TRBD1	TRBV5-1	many	CASSLGGLSPLHF	TGCGCCAGCAGCTTAGGGGGCCTATCACCCCTCCACTTT
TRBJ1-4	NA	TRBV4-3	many	CASSQDWTGPNSNEKLFF	TGCGCCAGCAGCCAAGATTGGACCGGACCTAACTCTAATGAAAAACTGTTTTTT
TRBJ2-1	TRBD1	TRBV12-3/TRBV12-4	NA	CASGPGTGYYNEQFF	TGTGCCAGCGGTCCCGGGACAGGGTATTACAATGAGCAGTTCTTC
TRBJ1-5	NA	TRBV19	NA	CASSGGLDRRNQPQHF	TGTGCCAGTAGTGGGGGACTCGACAGACGCAATCAGCCCCAGCATTTT
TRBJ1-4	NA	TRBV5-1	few	CASSLDLDGRMEEKLFF	TGCGCCAGCAGCTTGGATTTGGACGGGCGGATGGAAGAAAAACTGTTTTTT
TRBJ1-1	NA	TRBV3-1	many	CASSRRGNTEAFF	TGTGCCAGCAGTAGAAGGGGGAACACTGAAGCTTTCTTT
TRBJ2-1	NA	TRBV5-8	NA	CASSLDRYSYNEQFF	TGTGCCAGCAGCTTAGACCGGTACTCCTACAATGAGCAGTTCTTC
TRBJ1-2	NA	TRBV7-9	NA	CASTPEQAIFYGYTF	TGTGCCAGCACCCCAGAACAGGCAATCTTCTATGGCTACACCTTC
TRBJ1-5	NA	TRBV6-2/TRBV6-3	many	CASSPPDRSNQPQHF	TGTGCCAGCAGTCCTCCCGACAGAAGCAATCAGCCCCAGCATTTT
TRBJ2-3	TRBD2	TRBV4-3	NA	CASSQDGGGVTDTQYF	TGCGCCAGCAGCCAAGATGGCGGGGGGGTGACAGATACGCAGTATTTT
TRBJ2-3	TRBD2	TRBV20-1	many	CSARDTTSGRTDTQYF	TGCAGTGCTAGAGATACGACTAGCGGGAGGACAGATACGCAGTATTTT
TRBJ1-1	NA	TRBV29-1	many	CSVVQGSKIGTEAFF	TGCAGCGTCGTGCAGGGGTCAAAAATCGGCACTGAAGCTTTCTTT
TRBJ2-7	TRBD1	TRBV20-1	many	CSASADRRSYEQYF	TGCAGTGCTAGCGCGGACAGGCGATCCTACGAGCAGTACTTC
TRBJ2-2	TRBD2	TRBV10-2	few	CASSEWGGWQVMAGELFF	TGCGCCAGCAGTGAGTGGGGGGGATGGCAGGTCATGGCCGGGGAGCTGTTTTTT
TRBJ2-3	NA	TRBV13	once	CACSPILDTQYF	TGTGCCTGCAGCCCAATATTAGATACGCAGTATTTT
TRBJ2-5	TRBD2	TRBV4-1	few	CASSNLAGAQETQYF	TGCGCCAGCAGCAATCTAGCGGGGGCGCAAGAGACCCAGTACTTC
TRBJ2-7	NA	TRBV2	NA	CASSVQGSEEQYF	TGTGCCAGCAGTGTCCAGGGGTCGGAGGAGCAGTACTTC
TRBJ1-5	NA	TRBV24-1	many	CATSHGGVNQPQHF	TGTGCCACCTCACACGGCGGGGTGAATCAGCCCCAGCATTTT
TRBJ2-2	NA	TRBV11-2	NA	CASSSWDSTTRELFF	TGTGCCAGCAGCTCATGGGACTCCACCACCAGGGAGCTGTTTTTT
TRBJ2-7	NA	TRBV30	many	CAWSIGTHSSYEQYF	TGTGCCTGGAGTATCGGGACACACAGCTCCTACGAGCAGTACTTC
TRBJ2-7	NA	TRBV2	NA	CASTASRFEQYF	TGTGCCAGCACGGCTTCACGCTTCGAGCAGTACTTC
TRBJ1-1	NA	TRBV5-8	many	CASRLSTGTEAFF	TGTGCCAGCAGACTTTCGACAGGTACTGAAGCTTTCTTT
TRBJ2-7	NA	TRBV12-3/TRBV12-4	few	CASSRWEWGGTYEQYF	TGTGCCAGCAGTAGGTGGGAGTGGGGGGGCACCTACGAGCAGTACTTC
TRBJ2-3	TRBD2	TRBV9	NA	CASSGGRVADTQYF	TGTGCCAGCAGTGGGGGGAGGGTGGCAGATACGCAGTATTTT
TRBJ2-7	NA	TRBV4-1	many	CASSRQTGTAYEQYF	TGCGCCAGCAGCCGCCAAACAGGGACGGCCTACGAGCAGTACTTC
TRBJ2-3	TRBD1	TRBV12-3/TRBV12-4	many	CASSDRGANTQYF	TGTGCCAGCAGTGACAGGGGTGCAAATACGCAGTATTTT
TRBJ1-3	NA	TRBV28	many	CASGPVWGNTIYF	TGTGCCTCCGGTCCAGTGTGGGGAAACACCATATATTTT
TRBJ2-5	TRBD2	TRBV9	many	CASSVGLAVQETQYF	TGTGCCAGCAGCGTAGGCCTAGCGGTCCAAGAGACCCAGTACTTC
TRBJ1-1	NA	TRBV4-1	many	CASSQDLRGPNTEAFF	TGCGCCAGCAGCCAAGATTTAAGGGGTCCGAACACTGAAGCTTTCTTT
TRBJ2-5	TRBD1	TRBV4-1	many	CASSQETAGGETQYF	TGCGCCAGCAGCCAAGAAACTGCAGGGGGAGAGACCCAGTACTTC
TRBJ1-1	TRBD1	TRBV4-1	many	CASSLDRGPNTEAFF	TGCGCCAGCAGCCTAGACAGGGGCCCCAACACTGAAGCTTTCTTT
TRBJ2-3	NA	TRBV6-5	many	CASSYRRPTRSIDTQYF	TGTGCCAGCAGTTACCGCCGGCCGACCAGGTCGATTGATACGCAGTATTTT
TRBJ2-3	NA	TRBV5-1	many	CASSSVMDGLGTDTQYF	TGCGCCAGCAGCTCGGTAATGGACGGTCTTGGCACAGATACGCAGTATTTT
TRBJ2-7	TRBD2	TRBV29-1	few	CSVGTSFYEQYF	TGCAGCGTCGGGACTAGCTTCTACGAGCAGTACTTC
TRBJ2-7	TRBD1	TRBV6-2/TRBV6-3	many	CASRPKGQWYEQYF	TGTGCCAGCAGGCCTAAGGGACAGTGGTACGAGCAGTACTTC
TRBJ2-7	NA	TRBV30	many	CAWTPQAGEQYF	TGTGCCTGGACCCCGCAGGCGGGGGAGCAGTACTTC
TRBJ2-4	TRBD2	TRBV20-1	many	CSARRLAETQNIQYF	TGCAGTGCTAGAAGACTAGCGGAGACCCAAAACATTCAGTACTTC
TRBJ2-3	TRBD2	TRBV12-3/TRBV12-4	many	CASSFQRTSGTDTQYF	TGTGCCAGCAGTTTTCAGAGGACTAGCGGCACAGATACGCAGTATTTT
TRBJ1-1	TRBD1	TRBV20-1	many	CSARQQGWEEAFF	TGCAGTGCTAGACAACAGGGGTGGGAGGAAGCTTTCTTT
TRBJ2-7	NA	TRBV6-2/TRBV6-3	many	CASSYSRGGDEQYF	TGTGCCAGCAGTTACTCCAGGGGAGGTGACGAGCAGTACTTC
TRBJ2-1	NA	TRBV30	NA	CAWSVQGGNCNEQFF	TGTGCCTGGAGTGTACAAGGGGGTAACTGCAATGAGCAGTTCTTC